Following are 8 T cell receptor delta chains from one sample sequenced in a study of γδ T cells in repeated Plasmodium falciparum infection. TCRdb re-called the multiplex PCR reads via CATT. The repertoire holds around 86,000 delta-chain clones, more than 1.4% seen once, with more than 7.5% in the top ten. Vgamma9/Vdelta2+ and Vdelta2-negative gammadelta T cells were flow-sorted from PBMC for bulk sequencing. Sequencing used gamma-delta T cells from blood. The receptor source for this set is a pool of human donors (malaria-infected and uninfected, not separated).

This clone was detected a few times. A far larger clone is just one base off, so this is likely a read error. Different DNA sequences within this sample yield the same CDR3. The chain couples TRDV2 to TRDJ1, with a tentative D call TRDD3 (5 bases). The J gene, absent from TCRdb, was called here by matching the DNA to germline. The ends were cut back, 5 bases at V and 0 bases at J, with 6 bases in the middle. CDR1 GEAIGNYY and CDR2 EKD come from the germline V gene. CDR3 length: 12 amino acids. As DNA, the CDR3 is TGTGCCTGTGGGGGGTACACCGATAAACTCATCTTT. This sequence encodes CACGGYTDKLIF.

This clone has a handful of counts. This DNA's translation differs at residue 12 from TCRdb's protein, which comes from a much larger clone; a read error is likely, and the protein shown is translated from the DNA. This chain uses TRDV1 with TRDJ1, with D maybe TRDD2 (5 bases). TCRdb lists no J gene, so it was determined here by aligning the DNA to germline. The CDR3 extends over 15 amino acids. The V gene's germline CDR1 is TSWWSYY and CDR2 QGS. This CDR3 reads CALGELPFCPDELIF. The DNA of the CDR3 is TGTGCTCTTGGGGAACTACCCTTCTGCCCCGATGAACTCATCTTT.

The chain is built from TRAV29/DV5 and TRDJ1, with D possibly being TRDD1 or TRDD3 (5 bases each). Trimming removed 0 bases from V and 0 bases from J, with 36 bases in between. Germline V lookup: CDR1 NSMFDY, CDR2 ISSIKDK. The CDR3 is 23 residues long. Written as DNA, the CDR3 is TGTGCAGCAAGCGCGCGGCGCCACGAGAGGGATCCCCAAGATAATAGGTACACCGATAAACTCATCTTT. It encodes CAASARRHERDPQDNRYTDKLIF.

This clone was seen only a few times. A far bigger clonotype differs at one base, so this is likely a read error. This sample includes further DNA sequences coding for the same CDR3. There is no J gene call, but TRDV1 is given as the V gene; whether TRDD3, the table's D call, matches the DNA was not checked. The germline gives CDR1 TSWWSYY, CDR2 QGS. The CDR3 runs 19 residues. The CDR3 reads CALGDLYHYRGGYTDKLIF. The CDR3 region has the DNA TGTGCTCTTGGGGACCTCTACCACTACCGTGGGGGATACACCGATAAACTCATCTTC.

A word on this clone: TCRdb's listed protein matches a much larger clone and diverges from this DNA's translation at residue 8, likely through a read error; the protein shown comes from the DNA. This chain uses TRDV1 with TRDJ1; 7 positions agree with TRDD3. TCRdb records no J gene; here it was assigned by comparing the DNA to germline. Germline V CDR1 and CDR2: TSWWSYY, QGS. V lost 1 base, J lost 1 base, and 24 bases stayed unmatched. This CDR3 has 22 amino acids. Written as DNA, the CDR3 is TGTGCTCTTGGGGAACGCGCCTACAGGTCCAACTGGGGCCGATGCTTCACCGATAAACTCATCTTT. Translation gives CALGERAYRSNWGRCFTDKLIF.

In this sample, this clone turned up a few times. This likely stems from a read error, as it lies one base from a far larger clone. Other DNA sequences in this sample translate to the same CDR3. V and J are TRDV2 and TRDJ1, with 12 bases matching TRDD3. The J gene, missing from TCRdb, was assigned here through DNA to germline matching. Germline assignment: CDR1 GEAIGNYY and CDR2 EKD. This CDR3 has 19 residues. V shed 1 base, J shed 8 bases, and the junction held 19 bases outside the gene matches. The CDR3 DNA is TGTGCCTGTGACACACTCCGAGTACTGGGGGATACTTCTGGCGACAAACTCATCTTT. Its translation is CACDTLRVLGDTSGDKLIF.

This clone showed up just a few times. One base separates it from a far larger clone, so it is likely a read error. The rearrangement joins TRDV1 to TRDJ1, with D perhaps matching TRDD2 (7 bases). The J gene comes from matching the DNA to germline here; TCRdb lacks it. The V end was cut by 6 bases, the J end by 8 bases, with 34 bases between. The CDR3 loop spans 19 amino acids. Germline CDR1 and CDR2: TSWWSYY and QGS. The CDR3 here is CALGASFLGHRNIPLKLIF. The CDR3 bases are TGTGCTCTTGGTGCGTCCTTCCTCGGGCACCGAAATATTCCCTTAAAACTCATCTTT.

In this sample, this clone turned up a few times. TCRdb has a much larger clone's protein, which differs at residue 5 from the translation of this DNA, likely because of a read error; what is shown is the protein translated from the DNA. The chain uses TRDV1 and TRDJ1; 10 bases map to TRDD3. Germline loops: CDR1 TSWWSYY, CDR2 QGS. The length of the CDR3 is 22 residues. Unmatched junction bases numbered 27, after V lost 4 bases and J lost 4 bases. The CDR3 sequence is CALGGSLWDRLGDTTKGDKLIF. CDR3 DNA: TGTGCTCTTGGGGGAAGTCTTTGGGATCGATTGGGGGATACCACAAAGGGCGATAAACTCATCTTT.